These T cell receptor beta chains were read from a single sample in a study of blood T cell repertoires in COVID-19. The protocol was immunoSEQ multiplex PCR, while the TCRdb copy is restricted to in-frame clones and leaves out a portion. The sample contains some 200,000 clones, 70% to 85% of which appear only once. Sequencing was carried out using peripheral blood. These receptors were taken from a human donor with acute or convalescent COVID-19. The donor label of this sample is uncertain. The CDR3 runs from the conserved cysteine through the conserved F or W. The D gene is left open where the match is weak. Expanded clones get a size class; other rows say once, few or many, or leave the size out.

j_gene | v_gene | d_gene | len | abundance | CDR3aa | CDR3nt
TRBJ1-2 | TRBV7-9 | - | 14 | - | CASSLGGEARGYTF | TGTGCCAGCAGCTTAGGTGGGGAGGCTAGGGGCTACACCTTC
TRBJ2-1 | TRBV29-1 | TRBD1 | 15 | - | CSVPPNRGLDNEQFF | TGCAGCGTGCCCCCTAACAGGGGCTTGGACAATGAGCAGTTCTTC
TRBJ1-1 | TRBV28 | TRBD1 | 12 | once | CAISRRGQVAFF | TGTGCCATCAGCCGGAGGGGGCAGGTAGCTTTCTTT
TRBJ1-2 | TRBV9 | - | 13 | - | CASSMTEFYGYTF | TGTGCCAGCAGCATGACAGAATTCTATGGCTACACCTTC
TRBJ1-6 | TRBV28 | - | 14 | once | CASSLEQGDSPLHF | TGTGCCAGCAGTTTGGAACAGGGTGATTCACCCCTCCACTTT
TRBJ2-1 | TRBV7-6 | - | 14 | - | CASSLGGRGNEQFF | TGTGCCAGCAGCTTAGGGGGTCGGGGCAATGAGCAGTTCTTC
TRBJ2-5 | TRBV11-1 | - | 15 | - | CASSLATGQVETQYF | TGTGCCAGCAGCTTGGCGACAGGCCAGGTGGAGACCCAGTACTTC
TRBJ2-7 | TRBV14 | TRBD2 | 16 | - | CASSRTWGAGESEQYF | TGTGCCAGCAGCCGGACGTGGGGAGCGGGAGAATCCGAGCAGTACTTC
TRBJ1-4 | TRBV5-1 | - | 14 | - | CASSAQGTNEKLFF | TGCGCCAGCAGCGCACAGGGAACTAATGAAAAACTGTTTTTT
TRBJ2-7 | TRBV18 | TRBD1 | 16 | - | CASSPSGTGALVEQYF | TGTGCCAGCTCACCATCCGGCACAGGGGCCCTAGTGGAGCAGTACTTC
TRBJ2-2 | TRBV27 | TRBD1 | 15 | - | CASSFGTGDTGELFF | TGTGCCAGCAGTTTCGGGACAGGGGACACCGGGGAGCTGTTTTTT
TRBJ1-4 | TRBV18 | TRBD1 | 14 | - | CASSTGTGNEKLFF | TGTGCCAGCTCAACCGGGACAGGGAATGAAAAACTGTTTTTT
TRBJ2-1 | TRBV4-1 | TRBD1 | 19 | once | CASSQTRDRSQRMVNEQFF | TGCGCCAGCAGCCAAACCCGGGACAGGTCTCAGCGGATGGTCAATGAGCAGTTCTTC
TRBJ2-3 | TRBV29-1 | - | 13 | few | CSVEVGGADTQYF | TGCAGCGTTGAAGTAGGGGGTGCAGATACGCAGTATTTT
TRBJ2-2 | TRBV6-5 | TRBD1 | 13 | - | CASSTTGVGELFF | TGTGCCAGCAGTACGACAGGGGTAGGGGAGCTGTTTTTT
TRBJ2-1 | TRBV2 | TRBD2 | 14 | - | CASREREGDNEQFF | TGTGCCAGCAGGGAGCGGGAGGGCGACAATGAGCAGTTCTTC
TRBJ1-5 | TRBV5-1 | - | 16 | - | CASRPPGNYSNQPQHF | TGCGCCAGCAGACCCCCGGGGAATTATAGCAATCAGCCCCAGCATTTT
TRBJ2-5 | TRBV29-1 | TRBD2 | 15 | - | CSVATSGSRRETQYF | TGCAGCGTTGCGACTAGCGGGAGCCGGCGGGAGACCCAGTACTTC
TRBJ2-3 | TRBV28 | TRBD2 | 16 | once | CASSLNRVGRADTQYF | TGTGCCAGCAGTCTTAACAGGGTCGGGAGGGCAGATACGCAGTATTTT
TRBJ1-1 | TRBV19 | - | 15 | - | CASRDRPTGNTEAFF | TGTGCCAGTAGGGACCGGCCTACAGGGAACACTGAAGCTTTCTTT